The next 5 T cell receptor beta chains were all read from a single sample in a study of blood T cell repertoires in COVID-19 (dated by TCRdb to about 2020). Library prep was done by the immunoSEQ multiplex PCR assay. Entries here come from immuneACCESS through TCRdb and include only in-frame sequences with V and J called. Some clones fail to appear in such tables; in the studies checked, an unresolved V gene covers under half of the shortfall, and the cause of the remainder is unknown. The sample table lists approximately 270,000 clones, 86% of them with a count of one. The ten largest clones take up around 9% of the sample. Sequencing was carried out using peripheral blood. The receptors were gathered from a middle-aged man with active or convalescent COVID-19.

J is TRBJ1-2 and V is TRBV7-8; the D gene is possibly TRBD1 (6 bases). The CDR3 loop spans 17 amino acids. V was cut by 1 base and J by 4 bases, with 19 bases left in between. The germline gives CDR1 SGHVS, CDR2 FQNEAQ. DNA for the CDR3: TGTGCCAGCAGCTTAGACGGGAGGGGGAGGAAGGGCTATGGCTACACCTTC. Translating it yields CASSLDGRGRKGYGYTF.

The rearrangement joins TRBV19 to TRBJ2-7, with a tentative D call TRBD2 (6 bases). This CDR3 is 13 amino acids long. V lost 6 bases, J lost 4 bases, and 13 bases lay in between. Germline CDR1 is LNHDA and CDR2 is SQIVND (reference sequence). CDR3 protein: CASRDSGIYEQYF. DNA for the CDR3: TGTGCCAGTAGGGATAGCGGTATATACGAGCAGTACTTC.

This chain joins TRBV19 and TRBJ2-4; D possibly corresponds to TRBD1 (5 bases). The V and J ends lost 8 bases and 4 bases respectively, with 18 bases between them. CDR1 is LNHDA, CDR2 SQIVND, per germline (reference sequence). CDR3 length equals 15 residues. CDR3 in amino acids: CASSPSGYVKNIQYF. In nucleotides, the CDR3 is TGTGCCAGTTCACCCTCAGGGTATGTTAAAAACATTCAGTACTTC.

This chain connects TRBV11-1 to TRBJ2-7; maybe TRBD2 (6 bases). This CDR3 contains 15 residues. Trimming removed 3 bases at V and 2 bases at J, with 14 bases between. CDR1 and CDR2 (germline): SGHAT, FQDESV (reference sequence). CDR3 DNA sequence: TGTGCCAGCAGCTTGGCCGGGACTGCCGCCTACGAGCAGTACTTC. Encoded protein: CASSLAGTAAYEQYF.

This clone came up a few times. The CDR3 loop is CASSPYRPGHGYTF. The CDR3 bases are TGTGCCAGCAGCCCTTACAGGCCTGGACATGGCTACACCTTC. The V gene is TRBV7-6, the J gene TRBJ1-2; D may be TRBD1 (5 bases). The V gene lost 5 bases and the J gene lost 6 bases, with 16 bases spanning the gap. This CDR3 has 14 residues. CDR1 and CDR2 from the germline V gene are SGHVS and FNYEAQ.